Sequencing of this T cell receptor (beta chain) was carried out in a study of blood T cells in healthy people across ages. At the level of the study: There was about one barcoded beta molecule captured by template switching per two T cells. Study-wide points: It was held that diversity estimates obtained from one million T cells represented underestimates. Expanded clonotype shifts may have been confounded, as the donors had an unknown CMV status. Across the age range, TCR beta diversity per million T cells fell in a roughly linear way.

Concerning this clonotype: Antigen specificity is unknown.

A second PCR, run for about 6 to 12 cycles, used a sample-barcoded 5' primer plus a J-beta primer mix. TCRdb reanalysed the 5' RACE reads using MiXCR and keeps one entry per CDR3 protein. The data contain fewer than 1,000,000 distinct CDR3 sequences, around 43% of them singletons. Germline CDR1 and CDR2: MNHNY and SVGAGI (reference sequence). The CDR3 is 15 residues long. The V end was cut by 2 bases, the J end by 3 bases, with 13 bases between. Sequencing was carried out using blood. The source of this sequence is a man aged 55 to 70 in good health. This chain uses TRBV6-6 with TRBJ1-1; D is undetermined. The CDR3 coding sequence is TGTGCCAGCAGTTACAGCGGCAGAATGGACACTGAAGCTTTCTTT. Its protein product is CASSYSGRMDTEAFF.